This T cell receptor (beta chain) is from a study of Ad26.COV2.S vaccination and SARS-CoV-2 variants. Turning to this clone: The antigen remains undetermined.

General study results and limits: Higher spike-specific TCR breadth was found in vaccine recipients than in placebo recipients. Total T cell responses may have been underestimated by the TCR breadth and depth analyses.

Germline V gene sequence: CDR1 PRHDT, CDR2 FYEKMQ (reference sequence). CDR3 length: 17 residues. With V trimmed by 5 bases and J by 12 bases, 13 bases remained unmatched. Profiled with immunoSEQ multiplex PCR; TCRdb holds only in-frame clones, not every one. The sample comprises hundreds of thousands of clones, over 75% of which are singletons, and about 3.4% rests with the top ten. Described treatment: about 20 received Ad26.COV2.S at low or high dose, single or two shots; about 5 received placebo; per-sample allocation not given. Samples analyzed were those drawn on day 63 after the first vaccine or placebo injection. The vaccine delivered Wuhan-strain SARS-CoV-2 spike through an Ad26 vector.

The sample was peripheral blood, taken in a trial of Ad26.COV2.S vaccine versus placebo. The receptor comes from a person aged 18-60 years who received the Ad26.COV2.S COVID-19 vaccine or a placebo. The rearrangement joins TRBV13 to TRBJ2-1; 16 nucleotides agree with TRBD2. The CDR3 DNA reads as TGTGCCAGCAGCCCACTGGGACTAGCGGGGGGGCAGAGCCTGCAGTTCTTC. This sequence encodes CASSPLGLAGGQSLQFF. The variable domain in full, completed from reference TRBV13 and TRBJ2-1, reads AAGVIQSPRHLIKEKRETATLKCYPIPRHDTVYWYQQGPGQDPQFLISFYEKMQSDKGSIPDRFSAQQFSDYHSELNMSSLELGDSALYFCASSPLGLAGGQSLQFFGPGTRLTVL.